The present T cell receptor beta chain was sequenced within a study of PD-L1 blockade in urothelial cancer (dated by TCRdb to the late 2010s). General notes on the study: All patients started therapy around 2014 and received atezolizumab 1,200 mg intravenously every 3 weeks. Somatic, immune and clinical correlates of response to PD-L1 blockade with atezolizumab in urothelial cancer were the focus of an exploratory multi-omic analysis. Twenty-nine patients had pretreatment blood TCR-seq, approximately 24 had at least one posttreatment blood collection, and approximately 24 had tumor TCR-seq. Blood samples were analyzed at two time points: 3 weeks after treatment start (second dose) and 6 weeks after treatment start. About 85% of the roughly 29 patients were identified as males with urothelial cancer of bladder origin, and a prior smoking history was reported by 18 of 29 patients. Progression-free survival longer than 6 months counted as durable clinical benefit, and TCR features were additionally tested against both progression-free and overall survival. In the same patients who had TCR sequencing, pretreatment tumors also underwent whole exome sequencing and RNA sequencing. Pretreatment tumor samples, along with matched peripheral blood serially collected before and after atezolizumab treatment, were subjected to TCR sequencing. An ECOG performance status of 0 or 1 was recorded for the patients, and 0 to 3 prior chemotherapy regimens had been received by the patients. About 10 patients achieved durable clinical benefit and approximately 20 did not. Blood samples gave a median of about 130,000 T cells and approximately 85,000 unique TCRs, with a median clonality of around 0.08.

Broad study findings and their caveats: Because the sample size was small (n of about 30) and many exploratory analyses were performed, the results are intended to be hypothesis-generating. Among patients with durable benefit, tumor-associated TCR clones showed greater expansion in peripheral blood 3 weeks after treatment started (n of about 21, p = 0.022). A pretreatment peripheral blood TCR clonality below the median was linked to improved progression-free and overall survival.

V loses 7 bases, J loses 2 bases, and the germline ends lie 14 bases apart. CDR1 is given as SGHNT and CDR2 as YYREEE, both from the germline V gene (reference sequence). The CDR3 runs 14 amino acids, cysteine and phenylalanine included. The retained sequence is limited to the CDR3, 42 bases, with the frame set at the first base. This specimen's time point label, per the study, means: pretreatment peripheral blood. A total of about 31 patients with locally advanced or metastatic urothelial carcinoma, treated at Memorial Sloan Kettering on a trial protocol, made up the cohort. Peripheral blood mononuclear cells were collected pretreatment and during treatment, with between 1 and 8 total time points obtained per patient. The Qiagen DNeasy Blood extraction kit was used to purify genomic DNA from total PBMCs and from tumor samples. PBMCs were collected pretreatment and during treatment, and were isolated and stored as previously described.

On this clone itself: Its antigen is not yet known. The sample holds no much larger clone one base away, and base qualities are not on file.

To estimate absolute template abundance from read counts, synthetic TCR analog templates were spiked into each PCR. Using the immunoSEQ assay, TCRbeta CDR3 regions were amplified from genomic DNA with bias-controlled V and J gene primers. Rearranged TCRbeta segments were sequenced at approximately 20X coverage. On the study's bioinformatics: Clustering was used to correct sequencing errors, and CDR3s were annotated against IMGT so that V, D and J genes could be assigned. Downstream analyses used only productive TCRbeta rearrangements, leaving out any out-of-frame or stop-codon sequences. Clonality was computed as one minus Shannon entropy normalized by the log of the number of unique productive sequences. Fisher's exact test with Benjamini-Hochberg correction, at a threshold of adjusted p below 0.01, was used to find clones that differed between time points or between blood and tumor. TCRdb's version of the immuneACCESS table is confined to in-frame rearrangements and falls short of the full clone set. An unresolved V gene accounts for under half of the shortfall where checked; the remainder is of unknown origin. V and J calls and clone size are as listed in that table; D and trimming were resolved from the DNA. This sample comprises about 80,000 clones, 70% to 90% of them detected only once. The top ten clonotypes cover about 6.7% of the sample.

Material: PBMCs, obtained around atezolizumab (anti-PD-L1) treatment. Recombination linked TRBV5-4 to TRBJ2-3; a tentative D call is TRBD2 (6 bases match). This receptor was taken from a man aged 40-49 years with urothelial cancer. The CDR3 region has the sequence CASSRRADTDTQYF. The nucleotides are TGTGCCAGCTCCCGGAGGGCGGACACAGATACGCAGTATTTT.